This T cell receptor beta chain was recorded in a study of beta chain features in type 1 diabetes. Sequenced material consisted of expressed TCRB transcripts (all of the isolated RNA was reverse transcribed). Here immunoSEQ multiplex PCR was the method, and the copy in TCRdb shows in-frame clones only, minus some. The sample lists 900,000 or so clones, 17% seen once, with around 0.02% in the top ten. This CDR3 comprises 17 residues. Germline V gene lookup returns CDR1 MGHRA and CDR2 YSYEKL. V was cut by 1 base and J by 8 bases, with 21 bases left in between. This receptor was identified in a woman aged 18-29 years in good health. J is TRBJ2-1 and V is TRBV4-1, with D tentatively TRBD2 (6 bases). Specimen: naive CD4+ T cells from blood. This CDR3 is CASSQVFRGRGIYEQFF. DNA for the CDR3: TGCGCCAGCAGCCAAGTCTTCCGGGGCCGCGGGATCTATGAGCAGTTCTTC.